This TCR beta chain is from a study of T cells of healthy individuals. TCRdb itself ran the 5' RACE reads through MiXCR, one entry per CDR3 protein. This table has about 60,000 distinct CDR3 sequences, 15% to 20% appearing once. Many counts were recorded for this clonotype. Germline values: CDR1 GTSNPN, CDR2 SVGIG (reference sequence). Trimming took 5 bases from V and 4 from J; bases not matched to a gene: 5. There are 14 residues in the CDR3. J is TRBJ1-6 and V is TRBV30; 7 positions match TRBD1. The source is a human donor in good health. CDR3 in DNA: TGTGCCTGGTCGGAGGGGGCTTATAATTCACCCCTCCACTTT. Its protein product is CAWSEGAYNSPLHF.